The clone carrying this T cell receptor (beta chain) was observed once. What it binds is unknown. Using a J-beta primer mix together with a sample-barcoded 5' primer, a second PCR was run for about 7 to 12 cycles. TCRdb reprocessed the 5' RACE reads with MiXCR, giving one entry per CDR3 protein. The table lists 1.5 million to 2 million distinct CDR3 sequences, approximately 50% of them singletons. Donors were systemically healthy Caucasian individuals from Russia aged about 6 to 90 years. The sample is drawn from a study of blood T cells in healthy people across ages. The V and J ends lost 1 base and 5 bases respectively, with 11 bases between them. CDR3 length: 14 residues. CDR1 is MNHEY, CDR2 SMNVEV, per germline (reference sequence). General study points: Estimated diversity that came from one million T cells was considered an underestimate. PBMCs that were unsorted prevented a conclusive naive versus antigen-experienced comparison. Roughly linear declines in TCR beta diversity per million T cells occurred with age.

This sequence joins TRBV27 and TRBJ1-2; tentative D call: TRBD1 (6 bases). This TCR was sampled from a woman between 40 and 55 years old in good health. Sequencing was carried out using blood. CDR3 region: CASSLFPGEYGYTF. The DNA for the CDR3 is TGTGCCAGCAGTTTATTTCCAGGGGAATATGGCTACACCTTC.